Included here is one T cell receptor beta chain sequence, with context. Its binding antigen is unknown. No clone much larger than this one lies a single base away; base qualities are absent. Libraries were constructed by the immunoSEQ multiplex PCR assay. For most patients, genomic DNA was isolated with the Qiagen DNeasy Blood and Tissue Kit and shipped frozen to Adaptive Biotechnologies for TCR sequencing. For most patients, genomic DNA was subjected to high-throughput TCR-beta CDR3 sequencing by Adaptive Biotechnologies. The study's own analysis went as follows. Adaptive's ImmunoSEQ software was the source of the TCR sequencing data for fewer than 20 patients, while three other patients were processed with MiXCR and VDJtools. To correct CD4 versus CD8 sorting errors, any sequence found in both subsets at a frequency ratio below 5:1 was removed. CDR3 nucleotide sequences shared between donor and recipient were removed because their origin could not be assigned. Alloreactive clones required at least 2-fold expansion over unstimulated cells and minimum CFSE-low frequency of 0.002% (template counts) or 0.001% (read counts). Clones detected in sequenced pre-transplant spleen, lymph node, or MLR CFSE-low populations of the donor or recipient were defined as mappable. Cumulative frequency of alloreactive clones was calculated as a percentage of all sequences weighted by copy number. The clones in this table, taken by TCRdb from immuneACCESS, are in-frame only. Not every clone is retained; where verified, under half of the shortfall comes from an unresolved V gene, and the cause of the rest is unknown. V and J calls plus clone size are reproduced from that table; the DNA served to infer D and trimming. Recorded for this sample are just over 85,000 clones; about nine tenths of them occurred a single time. Roughly 0.36% of the sample goes to the ten largest clones.

CDR1 SEHNR and CDR2 FQNEAQ are derived from the germline V gene (reference sequence). Trimming takes 5 bases from V and 0 bases from J, and the germline ends sit 17 bases apart. From the cysteine up to the phenylalanine, the CDR3 has a length of 17 residues. The only DNA kept is the CDR3, 51 bases in frame from the first base. The data were obtained in a study of graft-versus-host responses after intestinal transplantation (dated by TCRdb to the early 2020s). For the study in its entirety: Multivisceral, liver-intestinal, or isolated intestinal transplants were received by the recipients. Every recipient was given anti-thymocyte globulin induction, followed by about three years of maintenance tacrolimus and steroids. Graft-versus-host and host-versus-graft alloreactive T cell clones were tracked in the graft, circulation and bone marrow after intestinal transplantation using bulk TCR-beta CDR3 sequencing. To identify alloreactive clones, pre-transplant mixed lymphocyte reaction products were sequenced and then compared with unstimulated pre-transplant donor and recipient T cells. The cohort enrolled some 24 intestinal transplant recipients, one of whom was a retransplant, and 3 patients without pretransplant specimens were excluded. A peak of at least 4% donor T cells among recipient peripheral blood mononuclear cells was the definition used for donor T cell macrochimerism. Instead of going to the commercial service, samples from a few later patients were sequenced in-house on an Illumina MiSeq and processed with MiXCR. What the research found in general, with its limitations: The relatively low number and heterogeneity of intestinal transplant patients limited the conclusions. GvH clones were detected in recipient bone marrow, and some of these GvH clones were observed earlier in ileal mucosa or blood, consistent with an intestinal mucosal origin. Early after transplant, peak levels of circulating GvH clones were associated with declines in HvG clones. High GvH to HvG T cell clonal ratios were observed in the allografts of patients with donor T cell macrochimerism.

What this sample's time point label stands for: cells obtained before transplantation from donor or recipient. CD3+CD4+ and CD3+CD8+ populations were FACS-sorted from unstimulated pre-transplant donor and recipient cells taken from spleen or lymph nodes. This TCR derives from a human donor who was the organ donor for an intestinal transplant. The source was unstimulated CD8+ T cells sorted from spleen or lymph node cells, collected before transplant. The rearranged segments are TRBV7-9 and TRBJ1-3; TRBD1 is a possible D gene, resting on 5 matching bases. The CDR3: CASSPKGAGRSGNTIYF. The DNA sequence reads TGTGCCAGCAGCCCGAAAGGGGCCGGACGCTCTGGAAACACCATATATTTT.